This record covers a single TCR beta chain. The antigen is unknown. Sequencing was performed with immunoSEQ multiplex PCR; in TCRdb, only in-frame clones are kept and a portion is missing. The data contain a few hundred thousand clones, roughly 90% of them singletons. Germline CDR1 reads KGHDR; CDR2 reads SFDVKD. V lost 5 bases to trimming and J lost 2 bases; unmatched junction nucleotides: 3. The CDR3 extends over 15 amino acids. The source of the sample is a study of Ad26.COV2.S vaccination and SARS-CoV-2 variants. In the study overall: Intramuscularly, Ad26.COV2.S was given either once or twice, 56 days apart.

Points from the study as a whole: Reportedly, after vaccination the spike-specific CD8+ and CD4+ T cell responses displayed substantial breadth.

Treatment indicated: over 15 received Ad26.COV2.S at low or high dose, single or two shots; about 5 received placebo; per-sample allocation not given. Samples analyzed were those drawn on day 63 after the first vaccine or placebo injection. This receptor was obtained from a person aged 18-65 years who received the Ad26.COV2.S COVID-19 vaccine or a placebo. This chain links TRBV24-1 with TRBJ2-5, with 11 bases aligning to TRBD2. The source material was peripheral blood, sampled in a trial of Ad26.COV2.S vaccine versus placebo. CDR3 in amino acids: CATSASGGPQETQYF. The CDR3 coding sequence is TGTGCCACCAGTGCTAGCGGGGGGCCTCAAGAGACCCAGTACTTC.